Presented here are 5 T cell receptor beta chains from one specimen sequenced in a study of blood T cell repertoires in COVID-19. Generated by immunoSEQ multiplex PCR, the TCRdb table keeps only in-frame clones and is missing some. This table has 250,000 to 300,000 clones, around four fifths appearing once. Sequenced material: peripheral blood. These receptors were taken from a man aged 55 to 69 with acute or convalescent COVID-19.

V gene TRBV20-1 combines with J gene TRBJ1-2; D may be TRBD1 (5 bases). The germline gives CDR1 DFQATT, CDR2 SNEGSKA (reference sequence). V was cut by 5 bases and J by 4 bases, with 8 bases left in between. The CDR3 spans 11 residues. In DNA form, the CDR3 reads TGCAGTGCTTCGACAGTCTATGGCTACACCTTC. Protein: CSASTVYGYTF.

This chain links TRBV29-1 with TRBJ1-2; D is unresolved. This CDR3 has 11 residues. V was trimmed by 4 bases and J by 2 bases, leaving 5 bases between them. In germline, CDR1 is SQVTM, CDR2 ANQGSEA. For the CDR3, the DNA is TGCAGCGTTGGGGAGAACTATGGCTACACCTTC. It encodes CSVGENYGYTF.

The chain combines TRBV28 with TRBJ1-2, with D perhaps TRBD1 (5 bases). The CDR3 spans 11 residues. Germline CDR1 reads MDHEN; CDR2 reads SYDVKM. Trimming took 7 bases from V and 7 from J, leaving 10 bases between them. The CDR3 bases are TGTGCCAGCACGTCACAGGCTGGCTACACCTTC. Protein: CASTSQAGYTF.

At least ten counts were recorded for this clone. The rearrangement links TRBV6-6 to TRBJ2-7; 7 bases are a match to TRBD1. Per the germline V gene, CDR1 is MNHNY and CDR2 is SVGAGI (reference sequence). The CDR3 totals 14 residues. J lost 0 bases, V lost 5 bases, and 4 bases had no gene match. CDR3 nucleotide sequence: TGTGCCAGCAGTAACTGGGACAGCTCCTACGAGCAGTACTTC. Its translation is CASSNWDSSYEQYF.

This CDR3 is CASSLKGLTTGELFF. CDR3 in DNA: TGTGCCAGCAGTTTGAAGGGACTTACCACCGGGGAGCTGTTTTTT. This rearrangement joins TRBV27 to TRBJ2-2; possible D gene TRBD2, 6 bases. Germline V CDR1 and CDR2: MNHEY, SMNVEV (reference sequence). The CDR3 extends over 15 amino acids. V dropped 3 bases and J dropped 4 bases, with 12 bases sitting between them.